This T cell receptor (beta chain) came from a study of shared clonotypes between healthy human individuals. Deep was the level at which the assay was run. Per the authors' pipeline: ImmunoSEQ output held junction-only sequences without quality scores, so filtering differed. Profiling relied on immunoSEQ multiplex PCR, and the TCRdb table lists in-frame clones only, not all of them. V and J calls and clone size are copied from that table; D and trimming were computed from the DNA. The sample yields a few million clones, approximately 92% seen once. The germline V gene has CDR1 SGDLS and CDR2 YYNGEE. Trimming left V 4 bases short and J 5 bases short, with 18 bases between. This CDR3 has 15 amino acids. Points from the study as a whole: Investigators expected sequencing depth to affect clonotype sharing among donors.

As concerns this clone: Antigen: not known.

The chain is built from TRBV9 and TRBJ2-5; perhaps TRBD2 as D (6 bases). The sequence derives from a man younger than 30 in good health. The material sequenced was naive CD4+ T cells sorted from blood. Specified subset: CD45RA+ positively selected. CDR3 coding DNA: TGTGCCAGCAGCCCGAGTTGGGGGGTGAGGGAGACCCAGTACTTC. Its translation is CASSPSWGVRETQYF.